These T cell receptor beta chains were read from a single sample in a study of shared clonotypes between healthy human individuals. The method was immunoSEQ multiplex PCR; TCRdb's version includes in-frame clones alone and lacks a portion of them. The sample includes roughly 1,800,000 clones, around 96% of them seen just once. What was sequenced was naive CD8+ T cells sorted from blood. These receptors were collected from a man aged 18 to 29 in good health. CDR3s include the opening cysteine and the closing phenylalanine or tryptophan. D genes are given only for firm matches. Clone size, where shown, is once, few, many, or a class for clones that have expanded.

len	abundance	v_gene	j_gene	d_gene	CDR3aa	CDR3nt
18	.	TRBV28	TRBJ1-5	TRBD1	CASSAGTSGQGFYQPQHF	TGTGCCAGCAGCGCAGGGACTTCGGGACAGGGGTTCTATCAGCCCCAGCATTTT
15	once	TRBV2	TRBJ1-2	TRBD1	CARIPDRDRGQGYTF	TGTGCCAGGATTCCGGACCGGGACAGGGGTCAGGGCTACACCTTC
14	.	TRBV5-4	TRBJ2-6	.	CASSIGSGANVLTF	TGTGCCAGCAGCATCGGCTCTGGGGCCAACGTCCTGACTTTC
12	.	TRBV11-2	TRBJ2-7	.	CASSLVRDEQYF	TGTGCCAGCAGCTTAGTCAGGGACGAGCAGTACTTC
12	once	TRBV27	TRBJ2-3	.	CASRDGWDTQYF	TGTGCCAGCAGAGATGGATGGGATACGCAGTATTTT
14	.	TRBV25-1	TRBJ2-1	.	CASSRILEEHEQFF	TGTGCCAGCAGTCGGATCCTGGAAGAGCATGAGCAGTTCTTC
15	.	TRBV14	TRBJ2-7	TRBD2	CASSQGLAVSYEQYF	TGTGCCAGCAGCCAAGGGCTAGCGGTGAGCTACGAGCAGTACTTC
12	.	TRBV6-5	TRBJ2-7	.	CASGASSYEQYF	TGTGCCAGCGGTGCTAGCTCCTACGAGCAGTACTTC
15	.	TRBV9	TRBJ2-7	TRBD2	CASSPGLAGTEEQYF	TGTGCCAGCAGCCCGGGACTAGCGGGGACGGAGGAGCAGTACTTC
12	.	TRBV7-9	TRBJ1-1	.	CASSFGDGEAFF	TGTGCCAGCAGCTTTGGGGACGGTGAAGCTTTCTTT
14	.	TRBV4-1	TRBJ2-1	.	CASSQRREHNEQFF	TGCGCCAGCAGCCAAAGGAGAGAACACAATGAGCAGTTCTTC
15	.	TRBV2	TRBJ2-2	TRBD1	CAKQQGGSNTGELFF	TGTGCCAAACAACAGGGGGGTTCGAACACCGGGGAGCTGTTTTTT
13	.	TRBV30	TRBJ2-7	.	CAWSMGISYEQYF	TGTGCCTGGAGTATGGGGATCTCCTACGAGCAGTACTTC
15	.	TRBV9	TRBJ2-2	.	CASTDMGDYTGELFF	TGTGCCAGCACCGACATGGGGGACTACACCGGGGAGCTGTTTTTT
13	.	TRBV9	TRBJ1-1	.	CASSVMQTTEAFF	TGTGCCAGCAGCGTTATGCAGACCACTGAAGCTTTCTTT
15	.	TRBV9	TRBJ2-7	TRBD2	CASSVGLAGTYEQYF	TGTGCCAGCAGCGTGGGACTAGCGGGGACCTACGAGCAGTACTTC
11	once	TRBV13	TRBJ1-1	TRBD1	CASGQGTEAFF	TGTGCCAGCGGACAGGGGACTGAAGCTTTCTTT
14	.	TRBV7-2	TRBJ2-7	.	CASSATGKQYEQYF	TGTGCCAGCAGCGCCACAGGGAAGCAATACGAGCAGTACTTC
17	.	TRBV7-9	TRBJ2-1	.	CASSLPAAESSYNEQFF	TGTGCCAGCAGCTTACCCGCCGCGGAGAGCTCCTACAATGAGCAGTTCTTC
14	.	TRBV7-9	TRBJ2-3	.	CASSWLGSSDTQYF	TGTGCCAGCAGCTGGTTGGGCAGTTCAGATACGCAGTATTTT
15	.	TRBV5-6	TRBJ1-1	.	CASSSGVNLNTEAFF	TGTGCCAGCAGCTCGGGAGTAAACCTGAACACTGAAGCTTTCTTT
16	.	TRBV5-6	TRBJ1-1	.	CASSLQGPLGGTEAFF	TGTGCCAGCAGTCTACAGGGTCCCTTAGGTGGCACTGAAGCTTTCTTT
14	.	TRBV12-5	TRBJ2-5	.	CASGLPGTQETQYF	TGTGCTAGTGGCCTGCCCGGGACACAAGAGACCCAGTACTTC
13	.	TRBV19	TRBJ2-7	.	CASSFGEIYEQYF	TGTGCCAGTAGTTTCGGAGAGATTTACGAGCAGTACTTC
15	.	TRBV13	TRBJ2-2	.	CASSILGGDTGELFF	TGTGCCAGCAGCATCCTAGGGGGGGATACCGGGGAGCTGTTTTTT
19	.	TRBV7-3	TRBJ1-6	.	CASSYRVIQGGPYNSPLHF	TGTGCCAGCAGCTACCGGGTAATACAGGGAGGTCCCTATAATTCACCCCTCCACTTT
16	.	TRBV13	TRBJ1-3	.	CASSLRYPSSGNTIYF	TGTGCCAGCAGCTTACGATATCCGAGCTCTGGAAACACCATATATTTT
14	.	TRBV2	TRBJ2-5	.	CASISPVDQETQYF	TGTGCCAGCATCTCCCCGGTGGATCAAGAGACCCAGTACTTC
13	.	TRBV5-8	TRBJ1-1	.	CASSLRQLEEAFF	TGTGCCAGCAGCTTGAGACAGCTCGAAGAAGCTTTCTTT
19	.	TRBV7-8	TRBJ1-5	.	CASSQTGTWGWYSNQPQHF	TGTGCCAGCAGCCAGACCGGGACTTGGGGGTGGTATAGCAATCAGCCCCAGCATTTT
13	.	TRBV4-3	TRBJ2-7	.	CASSPNDGYEQYF	TGCGCCAGCAGCCCGAACGACGGTTACGAGCAGTACTTC
16	.	TRBV7-8	TRBJ1-5	.	CASSLAQGLWNQPQHF	TGTGCCAGCAGCTTAGCCCAGGGGCTCTGGAATCAGCCCCAGCATTTT
14	.	TRBV6-5	TRBJ2-7	TRBD1	CASSLLTGNYEQYF	TGTGCCAGCAGTTTATTGACAGGGAACTACGAGCAGTACTTC
15	.	TRBV7-9	TRBJ2-1	.	CASSQGPSYWDEQFF	TGTGCCAGCAGCCAAGGCCCTAGTTACTGGGATGAGCAGTTCTTC
14	.	TRBV10-3	TRBJ2-1	TRBD2	CASSSGGIINEQFF	TGTGCCAGTTCATCGGGGGGAATCATCAATGAGCAGTTCTTC
14	.	TRBV27	TRBJ2-5	.	CASSVGQYQETQYF	TGTGCCAGCAGTGTAGGCCAATACCAAGAGACCCAGTACTTC
14	.	TRBV7-9	TRBJ2-7	.	CASSSPTTPYEQYF	TGTGCCAGCAGCTCCCCGACGACGCCCTACGAGCAGTACTTC
15	.	TRBV6-4	TRBJ2-1	TRBD2	CASSDFSGGINEQFF	TGTGCCAGCAGTGACTTTAGCGGGGGGATCAATGAGCAGTTCTTC
16	.	TRBV13	TRBJ2-1	TRBD1	CASSPKGTEPYNEQFF	TGTGCCAGCAGCCCAAAGGGGACAGAGCCCTACAATGAGCAGTTCTTC
16	.	TRBV5-1	TRBJ1-3	.	CASSPEVGKSGNTIYF	TGCGCCAGCAGCCCCGAGGTGGGAAAGTCTGGAAACACCATATATTTT
12	.	TRBV5-4	TRBJ2-1	TRBD1	CASSSTGNEQFF	TGTGCCAGCAGCTCGACAGGGAATGAGCAGTTCTTC
14	.	TRBV7-9	TRBJ2-7	TRBD2	CASSLSSGFYEQYF	TGTGCCAGCAGCTTATCTAGCGGCTTCTACGAGCAGTACTTC
17	once	TRBV5-1	TRBJ1-6	TRBD1	CASSLGQGLLGNSPLHF	TGCGCCAGCAGTCTGGGACAGGGCCTTTTAGGAAATTCACCCCTCCACTTT
16	once	TRBV4-1	TRBJ1-2	TRBD1	CASSQDGRGPNYGYTF	TGCGCCAGCAGCCAAGATGGCAGGGGGCCCAACTATGGCTACACCTTC
15	.	TRBV4-1	TRBJ1-5	.	CASSQEFRGLLPQHF	TGCGCCAGCAGCCAAGAATTCCGGGGGCTCCTGCCCCAGCATTTT
14	.	TRBV29-1	TRBJ2-1	TRBD2	CSVEAGGGYNEQFF	TGCAGCGTTGAGGCGGGGGGTGGGTACAATGAGCAGTTCTTC
16	.	TRBV6-5	TRBJ2-1	TRBD2	CASSSRTSGSSNEQFF	TGTGCCAGCAGTTCTCGGACTAGCGGGAGTTCGAATGAGCAGTTCTTC
14	.	TRBV7-9	TRBJ2-1	TRBD1	CASSRDRGDNEQFF	TGTGCCAGCAGCCGGGACAGAGGCGACAATGAGCAGTTCTTC
13	.	TRBV5-1	TRBJ2-7	.	CASSLPGRYEQYF	TGCGCCAGCAGCCTACCCGGGAGATACGAGCAGTACTTC
15	.	TRBV7-9	TRBJ2-2	.	CASLARDSYTGELFF	TGTGCCAGCCTAGCCCGGGACTCATACACCGGGGAGCTGTTTTTT
15	.	TRBV7-8	TRBJ1-5	.	CASSPLPGGNQPQHF	TGTGCCAGCAGCCCCCTGCCGGGAGGTAATCAGCCCCAGCATTTT